This is a list of T cell receptor beta chains from one sample in a study of T-cell memory formation after mild COVID-19. In TCRdb, the 5' RACE reads were re-called with MiXCR into one record per CDR3 protein. There are fewer than 650,000 distinct CDR3 sequences in the sample; about 20% occur only once, and 8.4% lies in the top ten. Material: PBMCs or a T cell subset sorted from them (not recorded which). These receptors were taken from an adult woman who had mild COVID-19 (a few samples of this study predate the infection). Cell type and time point are not known. Both conserved end residues are part of each CDR3. A D gene is named only where the DNA matches it firmly. A clone size is listed for some rows: how often the clone was seen (once, few, many), or a class if it is expanded.

V gene: TRBV28
J gene: TRBJ2-7
D gene: TRBD1
clone size: -
CDR3 DNA: TGTGCCAGCAGTTCAGGGGGTTACCCCTCCTACGAGCAGTACTTC
CDR3 protein: CASSSGGYPSYEQYF

V gene: TRBV24-1
J gene: TRBJ2-2
D gene: -
clone size: -
CDR3 DNA: TGTGCCACCAGTGATTCGGTCCTAGCGCGAACCGGGGAGCTGTTTTTT
CDR3 protein: CATSDSVLARTGELFF

V gene: TRBV7-3
J gene: TRBJ2-2
D gene: -
clone size: -
CDR3 DNA: TGTGCCAGCAGCGCTCAAAACCCCCCCGGACCAGAAAACACCGGGGAGCTGTTTTTT
CDR3 protein: CASSAQNPPGPENTGELFF

V gene: TRBV27
J gene: TRBJ1-2
D gene: -
clone size: few
CDR3 DNA: TGTGCCAGCAGTTCCCTGATGCCCAGGGGAGGCTACACCTTC
CDR3 protein: CASSSLMPRGGYTF

V gene: TRBV11-2
J gene: TRBJ1-6
D gene: -
clone size: few
CDR3 DNA: TGTGCCAGCAGCTTCAGGGGTGGGGATTCACCCCTCCACTTT
CDR3 protein: CASSFRGGDSPLHF

V gene: TRBV20-1
J gene: TRBJ1-1
D gene: -
clone size: -
CDR3 DNA: TGCAGTGCTCTAGGGGCGGTGGGCACTGAAGCTTTCTTT
CDR3 protein: CSALGAVGTEAFF

V gene: TRBV5-1
J gene: TRBJ2-7
D gene: TRBD1
clone size: few
CDR3 DNA: TGCGCCAGCAGCCATAAACTTCGGGACAGGACCTACGAGCAGTACTTC
CDR3 protein: CASSHKLRDRTYEQYF

V gene: TRBV14
J gene: TRBJ1-5
D gene: TRBD1
clone size: few
CDR3 DNA: TGTGCCAGCAGCCTGCCGGGACAGCTTAGCAATCAGCCCCAGCATTTT
CDR3 protein: CASSLPGQLSNQPQHF

V gene: TRBV27
J gene: TRBJ1-2
D gene: TRBD1
clone size: few
CDR3 DNA: TGTGCCAGCAGTCGGGAGGACAGGGCCTCCGTGACAACGGGCTACACCTTC
CDR3 protein: CASSREDRASVTTGYTF

V gene: TRBV9
J gene: TRBJ2-1
D gene: TRBD2
clone size: few
CDR3 DNA: TGTGCCAGCAGCGTAGGAGCGGGAAGCTCCTACAATGAGCAGTTCTTC
CDR3 protein: CASSVGAGSSYNEQFF

V gene: TRBV2
J gene: TRBJ2-5
D gene: -
clone size: -
CDR3 DNA: TGTGCCAGCAGGAGGACAACGGAGACCCAGTACTTC
CDR3 protein: CASRRTTETQYF

V gene: TRBV4-3
J gene: TRBJ2-7
D gene: TRBD2
clone size: -
CDR3 DNA: TGCGCCAGCAGCCAACACCTACTCGGACTAGCGGGAGGCTACGAGCAGTACTTC
CDR3 protein: CASSQHLLGLAGGYEQYF

V gene: TRBV21-1
J gene: TRBJ2-4
D gene: -
clone size: few
CDR3 DNA: TGTGCCAGCAGCATCCCCGAGCGGGAGATGGAAATGGCCAAAAACATTCAGTACTTC
CDR3 protein: CASSIPEREMEMAKNIQYF

V gene: TRBV15
J gene: TRBJ1-2
D gene: TRBD1
clone size: -
CDR3 DNA: TGTGCCACCAGCAGGGGACAGACCCTCTCGGGCTACACCTTC
CDR3 protein: CATSRGQTLSGYTF

V gene: TRBV12-3/TRBV12-4
J gene: TRBJ1-1
D gene: TRBD1
clone size: few
CDR3 DNA: TGTGCCAGCAGGGGGACAGGGGGGTCTGAAGCTTTCTTT
CDR3 protein: CASRGTGGSEAFF

V gene: TRBV7-9
J gene: TRBJ2-2
D gene: -
clone size: few
CDR3 DNA: TGTGCCACGACGGACAGTTTTGGAACCGGGGAGCTGTTTTTT
CDR3 protein: CATTDSFGTGELFF

V gene: TRBV10-3
J gene: TRBJ2-5
D gene: TRBD2
clone size: many
CDR3 DNA: TGTGCCATCAAACCGGGACTAGCGGGAGAGACCCAGTACTTC
CDR3 protein: CAIKPGLAGETQYF